The source of this T cell receptor beta chain is a study of blood T cell repertoires in COVID-19. Method: immunoSEQ multiplex PCR; TCRdb's copy keeps in-frame clones and lacks some. There are fewer than 300,000 clones in the sample; roughly 90% occur only once, and 0.65% to 0.95% lies in the top ten. The receptor was isolated from a woman in her 30s with acute or convalescent COVID-19. Material: peripheral blood.

The CDR3 DNA follows: TGTGCCAGCAGTTTATTCGGGGGGCTTGGCTACAATGAGCAGTTCTTC. As protein: CASSLFGGLGYNEQFF. V is TRBV27 and J is TRBJ2-1, with D maybe TRBD2 (7 bases). Trimming left V 1 base short and J 3 bases short, with 13 bases between. Germline V gene data show CDR1 as MNHEY and CDR2 as SMNVEV (reference sequence). The CDR3 is 16 residues long.